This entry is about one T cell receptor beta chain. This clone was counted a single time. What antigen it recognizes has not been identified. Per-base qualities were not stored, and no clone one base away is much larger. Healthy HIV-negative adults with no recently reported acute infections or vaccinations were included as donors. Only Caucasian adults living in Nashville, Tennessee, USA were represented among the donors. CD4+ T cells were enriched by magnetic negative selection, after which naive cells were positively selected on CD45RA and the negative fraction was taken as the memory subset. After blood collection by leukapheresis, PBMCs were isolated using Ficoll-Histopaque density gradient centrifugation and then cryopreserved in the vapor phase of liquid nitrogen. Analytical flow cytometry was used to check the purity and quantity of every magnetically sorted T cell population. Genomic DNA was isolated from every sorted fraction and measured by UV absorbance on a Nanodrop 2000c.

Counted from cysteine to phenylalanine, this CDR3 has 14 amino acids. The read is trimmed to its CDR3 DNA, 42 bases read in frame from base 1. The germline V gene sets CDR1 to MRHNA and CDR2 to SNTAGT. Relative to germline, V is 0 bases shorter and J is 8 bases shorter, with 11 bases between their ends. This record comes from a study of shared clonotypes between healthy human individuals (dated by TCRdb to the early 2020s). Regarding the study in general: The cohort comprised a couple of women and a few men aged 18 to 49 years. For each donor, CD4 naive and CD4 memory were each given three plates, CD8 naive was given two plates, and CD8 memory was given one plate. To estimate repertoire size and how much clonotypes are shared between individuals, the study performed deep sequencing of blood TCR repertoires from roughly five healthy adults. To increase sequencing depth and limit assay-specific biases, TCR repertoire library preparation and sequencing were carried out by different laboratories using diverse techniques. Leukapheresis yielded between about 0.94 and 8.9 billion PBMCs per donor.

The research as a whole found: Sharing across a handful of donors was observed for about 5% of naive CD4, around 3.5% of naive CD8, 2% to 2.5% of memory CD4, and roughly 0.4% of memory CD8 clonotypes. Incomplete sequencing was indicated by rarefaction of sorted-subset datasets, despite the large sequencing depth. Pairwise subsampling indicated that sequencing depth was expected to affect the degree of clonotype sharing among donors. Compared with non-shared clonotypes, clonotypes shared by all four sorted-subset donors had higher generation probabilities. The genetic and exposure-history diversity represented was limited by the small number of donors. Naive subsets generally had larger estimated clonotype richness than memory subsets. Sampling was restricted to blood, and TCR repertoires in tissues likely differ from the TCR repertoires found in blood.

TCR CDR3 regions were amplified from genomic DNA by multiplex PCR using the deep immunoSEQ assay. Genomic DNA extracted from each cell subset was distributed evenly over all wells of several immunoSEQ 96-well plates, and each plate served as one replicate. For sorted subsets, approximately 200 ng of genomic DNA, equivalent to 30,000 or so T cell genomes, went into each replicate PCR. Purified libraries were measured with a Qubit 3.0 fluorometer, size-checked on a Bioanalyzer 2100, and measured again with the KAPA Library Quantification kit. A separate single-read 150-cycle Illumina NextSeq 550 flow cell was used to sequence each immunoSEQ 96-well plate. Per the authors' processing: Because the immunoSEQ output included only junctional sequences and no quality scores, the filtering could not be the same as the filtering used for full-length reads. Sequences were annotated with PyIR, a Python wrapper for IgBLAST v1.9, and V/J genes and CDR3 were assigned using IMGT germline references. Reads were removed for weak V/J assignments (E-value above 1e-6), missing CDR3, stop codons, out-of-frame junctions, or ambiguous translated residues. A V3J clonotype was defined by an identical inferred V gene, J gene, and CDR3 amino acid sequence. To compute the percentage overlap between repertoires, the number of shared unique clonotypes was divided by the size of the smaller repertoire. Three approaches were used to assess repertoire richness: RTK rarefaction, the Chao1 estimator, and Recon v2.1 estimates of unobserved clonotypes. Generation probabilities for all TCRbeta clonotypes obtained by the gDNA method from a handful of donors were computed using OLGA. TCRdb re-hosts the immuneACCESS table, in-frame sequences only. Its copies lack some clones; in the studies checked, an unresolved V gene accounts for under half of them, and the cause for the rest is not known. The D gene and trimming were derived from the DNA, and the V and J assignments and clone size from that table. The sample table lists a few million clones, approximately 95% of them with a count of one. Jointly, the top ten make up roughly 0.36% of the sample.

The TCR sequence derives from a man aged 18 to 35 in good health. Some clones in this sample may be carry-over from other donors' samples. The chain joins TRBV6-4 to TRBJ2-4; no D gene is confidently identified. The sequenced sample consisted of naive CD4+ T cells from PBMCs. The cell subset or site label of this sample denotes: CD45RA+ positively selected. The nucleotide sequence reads TGTGCCAGCAGTGACTCTCAAATTACTGACATTCAGTACTTC. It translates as CASSDSQITDIQYF.